This T cell receptor (beta chain) was identified in a study of cytomegalovirus exposure and HLA in healthy donors. Per the germline V gene, CDR1 is MGHRA and CDR2 is YSYEKL. The CDR3 length is 17 residues. V was clipped by 0 bases and J by 1 base, with 15 bases between them. 13 Jbeta primers and 60 Vbeta primers were used for the PCR. Produced via immunoSEQ multiplex PCR; TCRdb's table is partial and in-frame only. Among 120,000 to 150,000 clones listed, around 78% were seen once. This chain joins TRBV4-1 and TRBJ2-5; tentative D call: TRBD2 (6 bases). The sequence was obtained from a man aged 35 to 55 in good health and CMV-seropositive. Source material: PBMCs. The CDR3 sequence is CASSQEREGTLQETQYF. The CDR3 region has the DNA TGCGCCAGCAGCCAAGAAAGGGAAGGGACTCTCCAAGAGACCCAGTACTTC.